This T cell receptor (beta chain) appears in the sequencing data of a study of neoadjuvant anti-PD-1 for oral cavity cancer. This CDR3 is built from 15 residues. Trimming left V 0 bases short and J 0 bases short, with 3 bases between. Germline V gene sequence: CDR1 MRHNA, CDR2 SNTAGT. Clones were read by immunoSEQ multiplex PCR, and TCRdb kept only the in-frame ones, dropping some. The data show 13,000 to 15,000 clones, nearly 70% seen once. Regarding time point: after neoadjuvant nivolumab, at surgical resection. These newly diagnosed stage II-IVA oral cavity squamous cell carcinoma patients had no prior systemic or radiation treatment. Blood cells were analyzed directly, without culture or expansion.

The sequence came from a person aged 35 to 85 with oral cavity squamous cell carcinoma. The material was PBMCs, obtained after nivolumab (anti-PD-1) treatment. The rearrangement links TRBV6-4 to TRBJ2-6, with D uncertain. This CDR3 reads CASSDSSSGANVLTF. The CDR3 DNA sequence: TGTGCCAGCAGTGACTCCAGCTCTGGGGCCAACGTCCTGACTTTC.